The clone carrying this T cell receptor (beta chain) was observed a handful of times. The data were obtained in a study of cytomegalovirus exposure and HLA in healthy donors. Germline V lookup: CDR1 SGHTS, CDR2 YDEGEE. This CDR3 has 16 amino acids. Trimming at V came to 7 bases and at J to 8 bases, leaving 19 bases not matched to a gene. The PCR contained 60 Vbeta and 13 Jbeta primers. Using immunoSEQ multiplex PCR, the repertoire was profiled, and TCRdb retains in-frame clones only, with some absent. The sample has under 200,000 clones; roughly 13% are singletons. Sequenced sample: PBMCs. This chain joins TRBV5-8 and TRBJ1-2; TRBD1 agrees at 8 bases. The TCR comes from a middle-aged man in good health and CMV-seropositive. The DNA of the CDR3 is TGTGCCAGCCAGGGGCAGGGGGCCGATTCTCGTCGGGGCTACACCTTC. Translated, it gives CASQGQGADSRRGYTF.